This T cell receptor beta chain was sequenced during a study of T-cell memory formation after mild COVID-19. This clonotype has just a few counts. What it recognizes is unknown. Study results and limitations: Mainly CM and EM harbored the contracting CD4+ clones; mainly EMRA harbored the CD8+ ones. Nothing showed for sure that second-wave clones peaking on day 37 were SARS-CoV-2 specific. A subset of responding clones appeared in pre-infection memory, suggesting cross-reactive memory joined.

Using constant-segment primers, 5'RACE produced TCR alpha and TCR beta cDNA libraries carrying sample barcodes and UMIs. One entry per CDR3 protein results from TCRdb running MiXCR on the 5' RACE reads. The data contain just over 60,000 distinct CDR3 sequences, 9.3% of them singletons. CDR1 SGHRS and CDR2 YFSETQ come from the germline V gene. Trimming left V 0 bases short and J 4 bases short, with 10 bases between. There are 14 residues in the CDR3. The genes are TRBV5-1 and TRBJ1-2; D gene uncertain. The sequencing sample was made of PBMCs or a T cell subset sorted from them (not recorded which). This receptor was identified in a man in his late teens or twenties who had mild COVID-19 (a few samples of this study predate the infection). Cell type and time point are not known. CDR3 sequence: CASSLDDARYGYTF. The CDR3 region has the DNA TGCGCCAGCAGCTTGGACGACGCGCGCTATGGCTACACCTTC. Supplemented by reference TRBV5-1 and TRBJ1-2, the full variable domain reads KAGVTQTPRYLIKTRGQQVTLSCSPISGHRSVSWYQQTPGQGLQFLFEYFSETQRNKGNFPGRFSGRQFSNSRSEMNVSTLELGDSALYLCASSLDDARYGYTFGSGTRLTVV.